This entry describes one T cell receptor beta chain. The antigen is unknown. This specimen comes from a study of molecular identifiers for immune sequencing clone quantification. Study-level points and caveats: Clonotypes topping 20 RNA copies carried over 97% of effector molecules but under 1% of naive ones.

Between the trimmed V and J ends, which lost 1 base and 3 bases, there was a span of 14 bases. The CDR3 loop spans 15 amino acids. The germline gives CDR1 SGDLS, CDR2 YYNGEE. Via MiXCR, TCRdb re-called the PCR reads, giving one row per CDR3 protein. The sample has about 630,000 distinct CDR3 sequences, roughly 27% seen once. Libraries used roughly 19,000 to 1,100,000 sorted naive CD8 T cells and 10%, 30% or 50% RNA input. Naive CD8 T cells were FACS-sorted by CD8+CD4-CCR7+CD45RA+ markers. The sample consisted of naive CD8+ T cells from blood, with Jurkat cell RNA spiked in. The subset is: FACS-sorted CD8+CD4-CCR7+CD45RA+ naive T cells. The chain recombines TRBV9 with TRBJ2-7, with D tentatively TRBD1 or TRBD2 (5 bases each). The sequence was collected from a human donor in good health. Some libraries in this study had Jurkat cell RNA spiked in. The CDR3: CASSVSGAGGYEQYF. The CDR3 nucleotides are TGTGCCAGCAGCGTATCTGGGGCGGGTGGCTACGAGCAGTACTTC.